Listed below are T cell receptor beta chains from one sample, sequenced in a study of T cells after yellow fever vaccination. TCRdb re-called the 5' RACE reads with MiXCR, one entry per CDR3 protein. The sample carries 350,000 to 550,000 distinct CDR3 sequences, over 15% recorded once. Sequenced here: PBMCs, sampled before the yellow fever booster vaccination. The source of these receptors is a young man who received the YFV17D yellow fever vaccine. The CDR3 runs from the conserved cysteine through the conserved F or W. D genes are given only for firm matches. A row's size may be missing; if present it is once, few, many or a size class.

few	TRBV20-1	NA	TRBJ1-3	TGCAGTGCTGAGAAGTTGAACTCTGGAAACACCATATATTTT	CSAEKLNSGNTIYF
NA	TRBV6-6	NA	TRBJ2-5	TGTGCCAGCAACGGGGCCGGGGAGACCCAGTACTTC	CASNGAGETQYF
NA	TRBV4-2	TRBD1	TRBJ1-5	TGTGCCAGCAGCCAAGAGCGTGAGGGGGCTCAGCCCCAGCATTTT	CASSQEREGAQPQHF
NA	TRBV20-1	NA	TRBJ1-1	TGCAGTGCTAGAGATGCGGCAGGGAAGAACACTGAAGCTTTCTTT	CSARDAAGKNTEAFF
few	TRBV10-3	TRBD1	TRBJ1-5	TGTGCCATCAGTGAGTCGGGACAGGGTGATCAGCCCCAGCATTTT	CAISESGQGDQPQHF
few	TRBV6-5	TRBD1	TRBJ2-7	TGTGCCAGCAGTCCGCGACAGGGACACTCCTACGAGCAGTACTTC	CASSPRQGHSYEQYF
NA	TRBV20-1	TRBD2	TRBJ2-1	TGCAGTGCCTCTGGGACTAGCGGGGGGGCCTTAAGCAATGAGCAGTTCTTC	CSASGTSGGALSNEQFF
NA	TRBV4-1	TRBD2	TRBJ2-2	TGCGCCAGCAGCCAAGCTGTGGCGGGGGCCGGGGAGCTGTTTTTT	CASSQAVAGAGELFF
NA	TRBV7-8	NA	TRBJ1-5	TGTGCCAGCAGCCATGGGGGCAATCAGCCCCAGCATTTT	CASSHGGNQPQHF
NA	TRBV4-1	NA	TRBJ1-6	TGCGCCAGCAGTCATATCGAACAAGACGGACCTAATTCACCCCTCCACTTT	CASSHIEQDGPNSPLHF
NA	TRBV5-1	NA	TRBJ2-2	TGCGCCAGCAGCTTGGAGGGAAATTTTGCCGGGGAGCTGTTTTTT	CASSLEGNFAGELFF
once	TRBV18	NA	TRBJ1-2	TGTGCCAGCTCACCTGACCTGCAGCTCGGGGGCTACACCTTC	CASSPDLQLGGYTF
NA	TRBV29-1	TRBD1	TRBJ2-2	TGCAGCGCAGGACAGGGAGACGGGGAGCTGTTTTTT	CSAGQGDGELFF
few	TRBV7-6	TRBD1	TRBJ1-4	TGTGCCAGCAGCACTGGGACAGGGGTCGAAAAACTGTTTTTT	CASSTGTGVEKLFF
NA	TRBV27	NA	TRBJ2-6	TGTGCCAGCAGTTCGGTCGGTGGGGCCAACGTCCTGACTTTC	CASSSVGGANVLTF
NA	TRBV20-1	TRBD1	TRBJ2-3	TGCAGCGTCGAGGGGGCGGGCACACAGGGTACGCAGTATTTT	CSVEGAGTQGTQYF
few	TRBV28	NA	TRBJ1-1	TGTGCCACCGGATTATTGGACACTGAAGCTTTCTTT	CATGLLDTEAFF
NA	TRBV4-1	TRBD2	TRBJ2-2	TGCGCCAGCAGCCAACCGGGACTAGCGGGGGGTACGAACACCGGGGAGCTGTTTTTT	CASSQPGLAGGTNTGELFF
NA	TRBV7-9	TRBD2	TRBJ2-2	TGTGCCGGGACTAGCGGGGCCGGGGAGCTGTTTTTT	CAGTSGAGELFF
few	TRBV12-3/TRBV12-4	NA	TRBJ1-2	TGTGCCAGCAGTTTGGCCGGCTCTAACTATGGCTACACCTTC	CASSLAGSNYGYTF
NA	TRBV24-1	NA	TRBJ2-1	TGTGCCACCAGTGACCCGGACAGAGAAAAAACCTACAATGAGCAGTTCTTC	CATSDPDREKTYNEQFF
NA	TRBV3-1	TRBD2	TRBJ2-2	TGTGCCAGCAGCCCTCGGCTAGCGGGGTTCACCGGGGAGCTGTTTTTT	CASSPRLAGFTGELFF
few	TRBV20-1	TRBD1	TRBJ1-6	TGCAGTGCCTACGACAGGGTGCTTCGGGATAATTCACCCCTCCACTTT	CSAYDRVLRDNSPLHF
once	TRBV20-1	TRBD2	TRBJ2-3	TGCAGTGCCGGGGGGGGGTCAACAGATACGCAGTATTTT	CSAGGGSTDTQYF
few	TRBV24-1	NA	TRBJ1-3	TGTGCCACCAGTGCCACTCGGGACCCGGCAAGCACCATATATTTT	CATSATRDPASTIYF